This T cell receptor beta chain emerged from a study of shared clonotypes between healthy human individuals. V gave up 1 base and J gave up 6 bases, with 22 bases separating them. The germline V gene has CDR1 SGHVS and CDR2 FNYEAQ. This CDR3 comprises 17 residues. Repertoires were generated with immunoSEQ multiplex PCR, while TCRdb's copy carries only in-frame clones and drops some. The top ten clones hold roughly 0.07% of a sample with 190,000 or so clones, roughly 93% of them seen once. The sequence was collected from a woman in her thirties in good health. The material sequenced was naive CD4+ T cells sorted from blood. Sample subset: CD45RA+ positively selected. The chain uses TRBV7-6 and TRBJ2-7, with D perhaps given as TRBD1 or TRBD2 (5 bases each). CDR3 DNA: TGTGCCAGCAGCTTAGGAAGTTCCCCTCGGGATGGGGCCGAGCAGTACTTC. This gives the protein CASSLGSSPRDGAEQYF.